The 8 T cell receptor beta chains below all came from one sample that was sequenced in a study of OX40 agonist ivuxolimab in advanced cancers. Profiled with immunoSEQ multiplex PCR; TCRdb holds only in-frame clones, not every one. Among 20,000 to 30,000 clones listed, roughly three quarters were seen once. The sample was CD4+ or CD8+ T cells sorted from blood, taken in a trial of the OX40 agonist ivuxolimab. The receptors derive from an adult with an advanced solid tumor such as melanoma, head and neck, liver or kidney cancer.

CDR3: CASSGEGSSYNEQFF. CDR3 coding DNA: TGCGCCAGCAGCGGGGAGGGGAGCTCCTACAATGAGCAGTTCTTC. The chain links TRBV5-1 to TRBJ2-1, with 7 bases lining up with TRBD2. J was trimmed by 0 bases and V by 4 bases; bases with no gene match: 4. This CDR3 comprises 15 residues. CDR1 SGHRS and CDR2 YFSETQ come from the germline V gene.

The count of this clone is one. The gene calls are TRBV20-1 and TRBJ2-5; D is possibly TRBD1 or TRBD2 (5 bases each). With the DNA end fitting TRBJ2-7 better, the J assignment may be wrong. The germline CDR1 and CDR2 sequences are DFQATT and SNEGSKA (reference sequence). There are 11 residues in the CDR3. CDR3 nucleotide sequence: TGCAGTGCTCGGGGCCCCTACGAGCAGTACTTC. This gives the protein CSARGPYEQYF.

This chain connects TRBV19 to TRBJ1-4; the D gene is possibly TRBD1 (5 bases). V shed 4 bases and J shed 1 base, with 13 bases lying between them. The length of the CDR3 is 16 residues. Germline CDR1 reads LNHDA; CDR2 reads SQIVND (reference sequence). CDR3 nucleotide sequence: TGTGCCAGTAGTAGCGTGGGACGGCTAACTAATGAAAAACTGTTTTTT. This encodes CASSSVGRLTNEKLFF.

The chain links TRBV29-1 to TRBJ1-2; D is ambiguous. Trimming stripped 4 bases from V and 4 bases from J, with 7 bases between. Germline-derived CDR1 and CDR2 are SQVTM and ANQGSEA. The CDR3 loop spans 11 amino acids. The CDR3 loop reads CSVGQFYGYTF. The CDR3 DNA sequence: TGCAGCGTTGGCCAGTTCTATGGCTACACCTTC.

This clone came up a few times. The rearrangement uses TRBV27 and TRBJ1-5; D unclear. CDR1 and CDR2 (germline): MNHEY, SMNVEV (reference sequence). CDR3 length: 13 residues. The V end lost 8 bases, the J end lost 6 bases, and 14 bases lay between the germline ends. The CDR3 sequence is CASDPVGGQPQHF. CDR3 nucleotide sequence: TGTGCCAGCGATCCTGTGGGAGGTCAGCCCCAGCATTTT.

The chain joins TRBV19 to TRBJ2-5; D is undetermined. This CDR3 has 16 residues. Germline V gene lookup returns CDR1 LNHDA and CDR2 SQIVND (reference sequence). Trimming left V 5 bases short and J 2 bases short, with 18 bases between. CDR3 coding DNA: TGTGCCAGTAGTGCCTACGTGGGCGGAAGGCAAGAGACCCAGTACTTC. Protein: CASSAYVGGRQETQYF.

The gene calls are TRBV4-1 and TRBJ2-2, with 8 bases matching TRBD1. With V trimmed by 2 bases and J by 5 bases, 7 bases remained unmatched. Germline V gene lookup returns CDR1 MGHRA and CDR2 YSYEKL. The CDR3 extends over 16 amino acids. CDR3 nucleotide sequence: TGCGCCAGCAGCCAACTTCGTGGGACAGGTACCGGGGAGCTGTTTTTT. It yields the protein CASSQLRGTGTGELFF.

The V gene is TRBV18, the J gene TRBJ2-5; 10 nucleotides align to TRBD1. This CDR3 has 15 amino acids. CDR1 KGHSH and CDR2 LQKENI come from the germline V gene. J was trimmed by 4 bases and V by 1 base; bases with no gene match: 3. The CDR3 DNA reads as TGTGCCAGCTCACCACAGGACAGGGGGGCAGAGACCCAGTACTTC. Its protein is CASSPQDRGAETQYF.